The 2 T cell receptor beta chains reported below all come from one sample, sequenced in a study of preoperative IRX-2 immunotherapy in early breast cancer. Produced via immunoSEQ multiplex PCR; TCRdb's table is partial and in-frame only. Of 24,000 or so clones in the sample, about 90% were seen once. Treatment noted: preoperative locoregional IRX-2 cytokine immunotherapy. This specimen consisted of tumor tissue, obtained after IRX-2 immunotherapy. The receptors stem from a human donor with breast cancer.

V gene TRBV5-1 combines with J gene TRBJ2-3, with TRBD2 as a possible D gene (6 bases). Germline lookup yields CDR1 SGHRS and CDR2 YFSETQ. CDR3 size: 16 residues. V dropped 0 bases and J dropped 3 bases, with 14 bases sitting between them. The DNA of the CDR3 is TGCGCCAGCAGCTTGGCCGCACTAGCCGGGACAGATACGCAGTATTTT. Translating gives CASSLAALAGTDTQYF.

The chain employs TRBV30 and TRBJ2-7, with 7 bases fitting TRBD2. CDR3 length equals 14 residues. Trimming took 4 bases from V and 7 from J; bases not matched to a gene: 13. Germline V gives CDR1 GTSNPN, CDR2 SVGIG (reference sequence). CDR3 loop: CAWNGLGGGLEQYF. CDR3 DNA: TGTGCCTGGAACGGACTCGGGGGAGGGTTGGAGCAGTACTTC.